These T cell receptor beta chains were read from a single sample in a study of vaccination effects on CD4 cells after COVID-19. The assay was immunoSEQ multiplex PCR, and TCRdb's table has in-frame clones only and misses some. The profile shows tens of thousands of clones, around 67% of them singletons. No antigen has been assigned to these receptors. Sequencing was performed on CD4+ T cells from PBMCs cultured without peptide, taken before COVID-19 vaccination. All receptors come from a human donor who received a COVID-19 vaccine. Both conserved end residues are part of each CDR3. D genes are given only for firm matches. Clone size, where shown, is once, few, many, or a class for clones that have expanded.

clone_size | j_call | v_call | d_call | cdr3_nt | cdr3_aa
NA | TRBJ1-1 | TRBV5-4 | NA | TGTGCCAGCAGCATGGGGACGGTGAACACTGAAGCTTTCTTT | CASSMGTVNTEAFF
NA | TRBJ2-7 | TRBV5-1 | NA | TGCGCCAGCAGCTCCGTATTGGGAGTAGGCCACGAGCAGTACTTC | CASSSVLGVGHEQYF
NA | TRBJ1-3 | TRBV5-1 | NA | TGCGCCAGCAGCTTGGCGGCAACTGGAAACACCATATATTTT | CASSLAATGNTIYF
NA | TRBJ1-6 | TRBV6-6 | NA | TGTGCCAGCAGTTACTCAGGGGCGGAATCACCCCTCCACTTT | CASSYSGAESPLHF
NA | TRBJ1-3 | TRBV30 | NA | TGTGCCTGGAGCCCACTAGGTGCATCTGGAAACACCATATATTTT | CAWSPLGASGNTIYF
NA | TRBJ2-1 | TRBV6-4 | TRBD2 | TGTGCCAGCAGCCAGGGACTAGCTCCATACAATGAGCAGTTCTTC | CASSQGLAPYNEQFF
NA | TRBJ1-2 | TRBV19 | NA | TGTGCCAGTAGTATCATATTCGGGGCGACGGACTATGGCTACACCTTC | CASSIIFGATDYGYTF
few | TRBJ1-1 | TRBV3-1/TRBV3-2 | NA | TGTGCCAGCAGCCAATCGATAGTGAACACTGAAGCTTTCTTT | CASSQSIVNTEAFF
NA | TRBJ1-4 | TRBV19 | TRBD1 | TGTGCCAGCAAAGCGGTGACAGGGAAAGTTGAAAAACTGTTTTTT | CASKAVTGKVEKLFF
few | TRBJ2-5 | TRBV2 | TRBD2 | TGTGCCAGCAGTCCCGGGACTAGCGGCCTAGAGACCCAGTACTTC | CASSPGTSGLETQYF
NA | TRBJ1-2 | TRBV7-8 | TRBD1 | TGTGCCAGCAGCTACCGGGACAGGGTACTTCGGTATGGCTACACCTTC | CASSYRDRVLRYGYTF
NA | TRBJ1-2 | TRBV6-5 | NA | TGTGCCAGCAGGACAGCTGAACATGGCTACACCTTC | CASRTAEHGYTF
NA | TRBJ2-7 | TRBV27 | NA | TGTGCCAGCAGTTTAATGAGCTCCTACGAGCAGTACTTC | CASSLMSSYEQYF
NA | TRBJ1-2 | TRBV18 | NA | TGTGCCAGCTCACCACAGGACATGGCGGGGGGCTACACCTTC | CASSPQDMAGGYTF
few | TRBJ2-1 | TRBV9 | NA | TGTGCCAGCAGCGCAGTTGGTGGGTACAATGAGCAGTTCTTC | CASSAVGGYNEQFF